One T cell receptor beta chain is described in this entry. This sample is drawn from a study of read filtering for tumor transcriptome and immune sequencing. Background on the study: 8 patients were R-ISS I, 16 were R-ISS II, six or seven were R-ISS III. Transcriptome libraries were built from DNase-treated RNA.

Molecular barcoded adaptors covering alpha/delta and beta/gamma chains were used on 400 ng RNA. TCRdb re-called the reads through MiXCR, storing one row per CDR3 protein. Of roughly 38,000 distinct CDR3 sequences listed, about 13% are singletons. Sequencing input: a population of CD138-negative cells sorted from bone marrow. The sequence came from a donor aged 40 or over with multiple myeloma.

This CDR3 is CASSEAISYSNYNEQFF. Here the CDR3 DNA reads TGTGCCAGCAGTGAAGCGATCTCATACTCTAATTACAATGAGCAGTTCTTC. The chain uses TRBV6-1 and TRBJ2-1; D unclear. Germline V gives CDR1 MNHNS, CDR2 SASEGT. The CDR3 covers 17 residues. With 0 bases removed from V and 4 bases from J, the gap between germline ends came to 16 bases.